The clone carrying this T cell receptor (beta chain) has a handful of counts. Its specificity is unknown. Trimming took off 8 bases at V and 5 bases at J, with 6 bases between the two ends. This CDR3 is 11 amino acids long. CDR1 is MNHEY and CDR2 is SVGEGT in the germline V gene. This entry comes from a study of T cells after yellow fever vaccination. Study-level points and caveats: A large majority of primary-vaccination clones showed up again after the booster (around 95% CD4, around 90% CD8). The bulk population could contribute abundant contaminating clonotypes to FACS-sorted repertoires.

Universal primer sites and UMIs were introduced during 5'RACE template-switching synthesis of TCR cDNA. Each CDR3 protein gets one entry after TCRdb re-called the 5' RACE reads with MiXCR. Of just under 600,000 distinct CDR3 sequences in the sample, roughly 14% are singletons; the top ten hold roughly an eighth. The gene calls are TRBV6-2 or TRBV6-3 and TRBJ2-2, with D tentatively TRBD2 (5 bases). The specimen was PBMCs, collected on the day of the yellow fever booster vaccination. This sequence was found in a young man who received the YFV17D yellow fever vaccine. This CDR3 is CASGRTGELFF. The DNA of the CDR3 is TGTGCCAGCGGGAGAACCGGGGAGCTGTTTTTT.